What follows describes a single T cell receptor (beta chain). This entry belongs to a study of blood T cell repertoires in COVID-19. Study-level background: Specimens from acute and convalescent COVID-19 originated in the United States, Italy and Spain. Sources were T cells, B-cell-depleted T cells, or PBMCs; the material itself was cDNA or gDNA.

How the authors handled the data: Reference gene primer amplification in the assay estimated nucleated cell counts. The repertoire was sequenced with immunoSEQ multiplex PCR; TCRdb's copy has only in-frame clones and lacks some. Clone size and the V and J calls come from that table; the DNA yielded D and trimming. The table lists about 210,000 clones, about nine tenths of them singletons. The CDR3 runs to 13 residues. This chain uses TRBV21-1 with TRBJ1-1; the D segment call TRBD1 is taken from the table without a DNA check. TRBV21-1 corresponds to a pseudogene. The TCR sequence derives from a man between 18 and 35 years old with active or convalescent COVID-19. Sequencing used peripheral blood. CDR3: CASSRGRETEAFF. The DNA for the CDR3 is TGTGCCAGCAGTAGGGGGCGTGAAACTGAAGCTTTCTTT.